This note documents a single T cell receptor (beta chain) sequence. Its antigen is as yet unknown. This sample stems from a study of shared clonotypes between healthy human individuals. Study-wide results and limits: About 5% of naive CD4 clonotypes were shared across a few donors.

Generated by immunoSEQ multiplex PCR, the TCRdb table keeps only in-frame clones and is missing some. The table shows 2 million to 2.5 million clones, with 80% to 95% occurring only once. Within Nashville, Tennessee resided all donors, each a Caucasian adult. Partitioning of CD4+ cells yielded a CD45RA+ naive subset and a CD45RA-negative memory subset. The CDR3 is made up of 17 amino acids. CDR1 is MNHNS, CDR2 SASEGT, per germline. V was cut by 3 bases and J by 1 base, with 18 bases left in between. The sequence derives from a man aged 18 to 29 in good health. Some clones in this sample may be carry-over from other donors' samples. The sample was naive CD4+ T cells from PBMCs. Subset meaning: CD45RA+ positively selected. The chain uses TRBV6-1 and TRBJ1-2, with D possibly matching TRBD1 (5 bases). The CDR3, as DNA: TGTGCCAGCAGTGACCTAACGAGTCGGGGGATTAACTATGGCTACACCTTC. It translates to CASSDLTSRGINYGYTF.